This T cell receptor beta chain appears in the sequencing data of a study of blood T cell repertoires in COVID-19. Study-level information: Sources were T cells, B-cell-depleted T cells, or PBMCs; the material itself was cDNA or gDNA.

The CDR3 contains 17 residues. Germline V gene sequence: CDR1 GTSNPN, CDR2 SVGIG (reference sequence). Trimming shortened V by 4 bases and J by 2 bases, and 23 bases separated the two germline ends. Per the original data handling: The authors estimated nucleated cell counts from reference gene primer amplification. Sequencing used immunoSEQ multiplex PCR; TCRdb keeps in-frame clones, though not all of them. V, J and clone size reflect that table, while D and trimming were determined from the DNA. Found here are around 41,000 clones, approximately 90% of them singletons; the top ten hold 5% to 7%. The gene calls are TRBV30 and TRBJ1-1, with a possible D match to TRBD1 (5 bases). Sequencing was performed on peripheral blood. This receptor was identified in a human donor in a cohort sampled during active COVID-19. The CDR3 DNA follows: TGTGCCTGGAACCCCTTCCGGGAGGGGAGGATTAACACTGAAGCTTTCTTT. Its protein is CAWNPFREGRINTEAFF.